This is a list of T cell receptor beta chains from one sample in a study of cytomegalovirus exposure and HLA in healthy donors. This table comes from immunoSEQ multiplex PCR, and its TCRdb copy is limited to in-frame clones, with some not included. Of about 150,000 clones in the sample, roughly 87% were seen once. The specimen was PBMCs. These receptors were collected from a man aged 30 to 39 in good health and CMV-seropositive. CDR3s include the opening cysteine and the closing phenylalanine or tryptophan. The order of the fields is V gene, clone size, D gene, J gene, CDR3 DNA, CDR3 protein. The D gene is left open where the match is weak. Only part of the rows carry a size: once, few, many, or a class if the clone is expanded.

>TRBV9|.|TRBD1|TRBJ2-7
TGTGCCAGCAGCGCCGAAAGGGGGACAGGCCCTCCTAGGGAGCAGTACTTC
CASSAERGTGPPREQYF
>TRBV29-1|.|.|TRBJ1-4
TGCAGCGCTCGGGGGGAAGGGGAAAAACTGTTTTTT
CSARGEGEKLFF
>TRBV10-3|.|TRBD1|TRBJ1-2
TGTGCCAGGACAGGGGGCTTCAACTATGGCTACACCTTC
CARTGGFNYGYTF
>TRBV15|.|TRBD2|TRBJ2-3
TGTGCCACCAGCAGAGCGCCGGGACTAGCGGGGGGCACAGATACGCAGTATTTT
CATSRAPGLAGGTDTQYF
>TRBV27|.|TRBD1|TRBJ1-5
TGTGCCAGCAGTTTAATATCGGGACAGGGAAATCAGCCCCAGCATTTT
CASSLISGQGNQPQHF
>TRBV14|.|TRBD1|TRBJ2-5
TGTGCCAGCAGCCAAGATTACAGGGGGCGAGAGACCCAGTACTTC
CASSQDYRGRETQYF
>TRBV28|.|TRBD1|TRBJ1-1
TGTGCCAGCAGTTTCGGACAGGGCTCTGGTTGGGGGACTGAAGCTTTCTTT
CASSFGQGSGWGTEAFF
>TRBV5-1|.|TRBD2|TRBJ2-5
TGCGCCAGCAGCCTGGGGCAATGGACTAGCGGAGAGACCCAGTACTTC
CASSLGQWTSGETQYF
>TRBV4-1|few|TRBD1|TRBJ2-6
TGCGCCAGCAGCACGCGCCGGGACAGATTAGCTGGGGCCAACGTCCTGACTTTC
CASSTRRDRLAGANVLTF
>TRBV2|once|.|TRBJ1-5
TGTGCCAGCGGTATGGGGCCGGTACTCAATCAGCCCCAGCATTTT
CASGMGPVLNQPQHF
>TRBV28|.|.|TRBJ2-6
TGTGCCAGCACCACGAACTCTGGGGCCAACGGCCTGACTTTC
CASTTNSGANGLTF
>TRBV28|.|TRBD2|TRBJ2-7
TGTGCCAGCAGCCCCGGACTAGCGGGGGTCTCCTACGAGCAGTACTTC
CASSPGLAGVSYEQYF
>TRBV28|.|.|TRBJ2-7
TGTGCCAGCAGTGCCCCGCAGGGTTGGGAGCAGTACTTC
CASSAPQGWEQYF
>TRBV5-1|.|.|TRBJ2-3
TGCGCCAGCAGCTTGCATCCAGGCTCAGATACGCAGTATTTT
CASSLHPGSDTQYF
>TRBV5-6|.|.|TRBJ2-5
TGTGCCAGCAGAGACAGGGGAGGGCAAGAGACCCAGTACTTC
CASRDRGGQETQYF
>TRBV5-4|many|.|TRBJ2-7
TGTGCCAGCAGCCGGACTCTAGATTACGAGCAGTACTTC
CASSRTLDYEQYF
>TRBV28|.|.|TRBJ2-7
TGTGCCAGCAGTTTCGGCGGGCAGTACGAGCAGTACTTC
CASSFGGQYEQYF
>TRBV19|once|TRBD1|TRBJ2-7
TGTGCCAGTAGTGGGGGACAGGGGAGGAGCTCCTACGAGCAGTACTTC
CASSGGQGRSSYEQYF
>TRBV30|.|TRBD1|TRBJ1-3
TGTGCCTGGAGGGACAGGGGGCTGCAAGGAAACACCATATATTTT
CAWRDRGLQGNTIYF
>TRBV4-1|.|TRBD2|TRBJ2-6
TGCGCCAGCAGCCTGGGAGGGGCCAACGGCCTGACTTTC
CASSLGGANGLTF
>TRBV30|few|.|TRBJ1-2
TGTGCCTGGAAGGCCCTACGGACAGCAGCTAACTATGGCTACACCTTC
CAWKALRTAANYGYTF
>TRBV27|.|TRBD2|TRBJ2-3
TGTGCCAGCAGTTACGCACTAGCGGGGGGATCAGATACGCAGTATTTT
CASSYALAGGSDTQYF
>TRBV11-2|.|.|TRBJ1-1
TGTGCCAGCAGCTTAGATCAGGCAGGGCTGAACACTGAAGCTTTCTTT
CASSLDQAGLNTEAFF
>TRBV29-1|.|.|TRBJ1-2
TGCAGCGTTGAATCCGGTACCTATGGCTACACCTTC
CSVESGTYGYTF
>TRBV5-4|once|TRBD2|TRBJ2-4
TGTGCCAGCAGCTCCCCCGGGAGGGGAAACATTCAGTACTTC
CASSSPGRGNIQYF